Each of the 30 T cell receptor beta chains below was sequenced from the same sample in a study of T cells after yellow fever vaccination. TCRdb reprocessed the 5' RACE reads via MiXCR and lists one record per CDR3 protein. The table shows 85,000 to 100,000 distinct CDR3 sequences, with 4.5% to 6% occurring only once. Source: CD8+ T cells sorted from PBMCs, taken 10 days after the yellow fever booster vaccination. The receptor source for this set is a young man who received the YFV17D yellow fever vaccine.

In this sample, this clonotype turned up a few times. This rearrangement joins TRBV7-2 to TRBJ2-7; D not certain. The CDR3 extends over 12 amino acids. V gave up 10 bases and J gave up 3 bases, with 13 bases separating them. Germline assignment: CDR1 SGHTA and CDR2 FQGNSA. The CDR3, as DNA: TGTGCCATCAGGAACGGGTGCTACGAGCAGTACGTC. Encoded protein: CAIRNGCYEQYV.

This clonotype was detected only a few times. CDR3 residues: CASSHGLAEQFF. CDR3 nucleotide sequence: TGCGCCAGCAGCCACGGACTAGCCGAGCAGTTCTTC. The chain joins TRBV4-1 to TRBJ2-1, with 8 bases lining up with TRBD2. Trimming removed 3 bases from V and 10 bases from J; junction bases left unmatched: 2. The germline V gene encodes CDR1 MGHRA and CDR2 YSYEKL. The CDR3 length is 12 residues.

V and J are TRBV24-1 and TRBJ2-5; D unclear. The CDR3 runs 14 residues. The germline V gene encodes CDR1 KGHDR and CDR2 SFDVKD. The V and J ends lost 2 bases and 5 bases respectively, with 11 bases between them. CDR3 sequence: CATSDWQLPETQYF. The DNA of the CDR3 is TGTGCCACCAGTGATTGGCAGCTCCCGGAGACCCAGTACTTC.

This clonotype has only a few counts. This chain connects TRBV11-2 to TRBJ2-5; 7 positions agree with TRBD2. The CDR3 sequence is 15 residues long. Germline CDR1 and CDR2: SGHAT and FQNNGV. The trim removed 0 bases at V and 0 bases at J, leaving 1 base unmatched. CDR3 sequence: CASSLDRGDQETQYF. In nucleotides, the CDR3 is TGTGCCAGCAGCTTAGATCGGGGGGACCAAGAGACCCAGTACTTC.

This clonotype was found many times. The CDR3 nucleotides are TGTGCCAGCAGCTCACCAGGGGGGAGCGAGCAGTACTTC. It specifies CASSSPGGSEQYF. The chain joins TRBV7-6 to TRBJ2-7; maybe TRBD1 (7 bases). The CDR3 has 13 amino acids. V lost 4 bases and J lost 6, with 13 bases in between. Germline loops: CDR1 SGHVS, CDR2 FNYEAQ.

The chain recombines TRBV19 with TRBJ2-7; 8 bases line up with TRBD1. Trimming cost V 6 bases and J 2 bases; bases outside gene matches: 6. This CDR3 has 14 residues. Germline assignment: CDR1 LNHDA and CDR2 SQIVND (reference sequence). The DNA for the CDR3 is TGTGCCAGTAGGCGACAGGGGCCACCCTACGAGCAGTACTTC. Its translation: CASRRQGPPYEQYF.

V and J are TRBV7-2 and TRBJ2-3, with TRBD2 matching over 11 bases. V lost 5 bases and J lost 3; bases outside the gene matches: 10. Germline loops: CDR1 SGHTA, CDR2 FQGNSA. The CDR3 loop spans 17 amino acids. CDR3 loop: CASSPHAGTSGTDTQYF. The CDR3 DNA reads as TGTGCCAGCAGCCCACACGCCGGGACTAGCGGTACAGATACGCAGTATTTT. Drawing the rest from reference TRBV7-2 and TRBJ2-3, the complete variable domain is GAGVSQSPSNKVTEKGKDVELRCDPISGHTALYWYRQSLGQGLEFLIYFQGNSAPDKSGLPSDRFSAERTGGSVSTLTIQRTQQEDSAVYLCASSPHAGTSGTDTQYFGPGTRLTVL.

This clonotype was seen a few times. The chain carries TRBV19 and TRBJ2-5, with D perhaps TRBD1 (6 bases). This CDR3 has 13 residues. V lost 2 bases, J lost 3 bases, and 7 bases lay in between. Germline V CDR1 and CDR2: LNHDA, SQIVND (reference sequence). CDR3 in DNA: TGTGCCAGTAGTATACACAGGGAAGAGACCCAGTACTTC. This gives the protein CASSIHREETQYF.

In its sample, this clonotype was seen once. DNA for the CDR3: TGTGCCAGCAGCCGGTTAGGGGGCGATCGGGAGACCCAGTACTTC. Its translation is CASSRLGGDRETQYF. This sequence joins TRBV14 and TRBJ2-5, with 7 bases fitting TRBD1. Germline V gene sequence: CDR1 SGHDN, CDR2 FVKESK. The CDR3 is 15 residues long. V was clipped by 4 bases and J by 5 bases; unmatched bases: 10.

This chain joins TRBV4-2 and TRBJ2-1, with D possibly being TRBD1 (5 bases). Deletions cut 0 bases from V and 4 bases from J, with 13 bases between. Germline CDR1 reads LGHNA; CDR2 reads YNFKEQ. The CDR3 runs 16 residues. The CDR3 sequence is CASSQDARGKYNEQFF. In DNA, the CDR3 is TGTGCCAGCAGCCAAGATGCAAGGGGCAAGTACAATGAGCAGTTCTTC.

This clonotype was seen a handful of times. This rearrangement joins TRBV4-2 to TRBJ2-2; possibly TRBD2 for D (6 bases). This CDR3 contains 17 residues. The germline CDR1 and CDR2 sequences are LGHNA and YNFKEQ. Trimming took off 11 bases at V and 1 base at J, with 23 bases between the two ends. The DNA of the CDR3 is TGTGCCCCCTTGAGGCTGGGGAGGATTGGGAACACCGGGGAGCTGTTTTTT. Translation gives CAPLRLGRIGNTGELFF.

This clonotype occurred many times. J is TRBJ2-7 and V is TRBV4-1; D is perhaps TRBD2 (5 bases). Germline CDR1 MGHRA, CDR2 YSYEKL. CDR3 length equals 15 residues. V lost 1 base and J lost 2, with 12 bases in between. The CDR3 reads CASSQGAGTTYEQYF. The DNA for the CDR3 is TGCGCCAGCAGCCAAGGGGCGGGTACTACCTACGAGCAGTACTTC.

The chain employs TRBV6-6 and TRBJ2-1, with D possibly called TRBD1 or TRBD2 (5 bases each). Trimming removed 0 bases at V and 0 bases at J, with 15 bases between. Germline V gene lookup returns CDR1 MNHNY and CDR2 SVGAGI (reference sequence). The CDR3 sequence is 18 residues long. This CDR3 is CASSYSIASGPSYNEQFF. CDR3 nucleotide sequence: TGTGCCAGCAGTTACTCGATTGCGTCGGGGCCCTCCTACAATGAGCAGTTCTTC.

This clonotype was observed a handful of times. J is TRBJ1-1 and V is TRBV5-4, with 7 nucleotides matching TRBD1. J lost 6 bases, V lost 4 bases, and 6 bases had no gene match. Germline lookup yields CDR1 SGHNT and CDR2 YYREEE (reference sequence). The CDR3 length is 13 residues. The CDR3 nucleotides read TGTGCCAGCAGCACCGGACAGGCTCCTGAAGCTTTCTTT. It is translated as CASSTGQAPEAFF.

The chain joins TRBV29-1 to TRBJ2-5; 12 bases are shared with TRBD2. Germline V gene sequence: CDR1 SQVTM, CDR2 ANQGSEA. CDR3 length: 14 residues. J gave up 4 bases and V 0 bases, and 0 bases lay outside the gene matches. CDR3 nucleotide sequence: TGCAGCGTTGAAGAACTAGCGGGGGGAGAGACCCAGTACTTC. Translating it yields CSVEELAGGETQYF. Based on the CDR3 plus reference TRBV29-1 and TRBJ2-5, the full variable domain is SAVISQKPSRDICQRGTSLTIQCQVDSQVTMMFWYRQQPGQSLTLIATANQGSEATYESGFVIDKFPISRPNLTFSTLTVSNMSPEDSSIYLCSVEELAGGETQYFGPGTRLLVL.

This clonotype has a handful of counts. The J gene is TRBJ1-1, the V gene TRBV15, with D possibly TRBD1 on 6 matching bases. Germline V CDR1 and CDR2: LNHNV, YYDKDF (reference sequence). V dropped 0 bases and J dropped 2 bases, with 13 bases sitting between them. CDR3 length: 16 amino acids. The CDR3 nucleotides read TGTGCCACCAGCAGAGATAGGGGGGTATCCAACACTGAAGCTTTCTTT. The encoded protein is CATSRDRGVSNTEAFF. The full variable domain, with the rest looked up from reference TRBV15 and TRBJ1-1, is DAMVIQNPRYQVTQFGKPVTLSCSQTLNHNVMYWYQQKSSQAPKLLFHYYDKDFNNEADTPDNFQSRRPNTSFCFLDIRSPGLGDTAMYLCATSRDRGVSNTEAFFGQGTRLTVV.

This clonotype was seen a few times. The V call is TRBV27, the J call TRBJ2-3, with D possibly TRBD2 on 6 matching bases. Germline V gene sequence: CDR1 MNHEY, CDR2 SMNVEV (reference sequence). V lost 3 bases and J lost 0, with 7 bases in between. The CDR3 spans 14 residues. The CDR3 DNA sequence: TGTGCCAGCAGTTTTGGACTAAGCACAGATACGCAGTATTTT. Translated, it gives CASSFGLSTDTQYF.

This clonotype was observed a few times. V usage is TRBV7-9 and J usage is TRBJ2-7; 9 bases are shared with TRBD1. The CDR3 totals 15 residues. V was clipped by 5 bases and J by 5 bases; unmatched bases: 10. CDR1 and CDR2 (germline): SEHNR, FQNEAQ (reference sequence). The CDR3 region is CASSLGTGLWNEQYF. In DNA form, the CDR3 reads TGTGCCAGCAGCCTCGGGACAGGGCTTTGGAACGAGCAGTACTTC.

The V and J genes are TRBV6-5 and TRBJ2-1, with a tentative D call TRBD2 (5 bases). Germline-derived CDR1 and CDR2 are MNHEY and SVGAGI. CDR3 size: 16 residues. V lost 0 bases to trimming and J lost 2 bases, with 11 bases between them. The CDR3 protein is CASSYSMGRTYNEQFF. The CDR3 DNA reads TGTGCCAGCAGTTACTCGATGGGGAGAACCTACAATGAGCAGTTCTTC.

This clonotype was seen a few times. The chain uses TRBV24-1 and TRBJ2-2; 8 bases are a match to TRBD1. Germline CDR1 reads KGHDR; CDR2 reads SFDVKD. The CDR3 contains 15 residues. The ends lost 11 bases at V and 1 base at J; junction bases unmatched: 8. CDR3 bases: TGTGCCATCACGTCTGGACAGGGGAACACCGGGGAGCTGTTTTTT. Encoded protein: CAITSGQGNTGELFF.

This clonotype appeared a few times. The chain carries TRBV7-9 and TRBJ1-1, with 7 positions matching TRBD1. The CDR3 loop spans 12 amino acids. Germline assignment: CDR1 SEHNR and CDR2 FQNEAQ (reference sequence). After removal of 6 bases from V and 11 bases from J, the junction contained 9 bases not matched to a gene. The CDR3, as DNA: TGTGCCAGCAGTTCACACAGGGGAACGGCTTTCTTT. Protein sequence: CASSSHRGTAFF.

This chain links TRBV6-2 or TRBV6-3 with TRBJ2-1; the D gene is possibly TRBD2 (5 bases). CDR1 is MNHEY, CDR2 SVGEGT, per germline. V lost 2 bases and J 2 bases, leaving 10 bases between the germline ends. This CDR3 comprises 15 residues. The CDR3: CASSYAREAYNEQFF. The DNA for the CDR3 is TGTGCCAGCAGTTACGCCCGGGAAGCCTACAATGAGCAGTTCTTC.

This clonotype was observed many times. In nucleotides, the CDR3 is TGTGCCAGCAGTTTAGGGGTTTACACCGGGGAGCTGTTTTTT. It is translated as CASSLGVYTGELFF. The gene calls are TRBV12-3 or TRBV12-4 and TRBJ2-2; D call uncertain. Trimming took 1 base from V and 3 from J, leaving 6 bases between them. This CDR3 is 14 amino acids long.

The chain combines TRBV5-1 with TRBJ2-1, with 7 bases that match TRBD1. The V gene end was trimmed by 4 bases and the J gene end by 10 bases; junction bases not matched to a gene: 14. This CDR3 has 15 amino acids. CDR1 SGHRS and CDR2 YFSETQ come from the germline V gene. CDR3 sequence: CASSRLRTGDLEQFF. The CDR3 nucleotides read TGCGCCAGCAGCAGGCTCAGGACAGGAGACCTAGAGCAGTTCTTC.

V is TRBV29-1 and J is TRBJ2-5, with D uncertain. Germline V gene sequence: CDR1 SQVTM, CDR2 ANQGSEA. V lost 6 bases and J lost 1, with 12 bases in between. CDR3 size: 13 residues. DNA of the CDR3: TGCAGCGTCCAAGTTGGGTTCCAAGAGACCCAGTACTTC. It specifies CSVQVGFQETQYF.

This clonotype appeared many times. The genes are TRBV4-1 and TRBJ1-1, with a weak D call TRBD1 (5 bases). The CDR3 has 14 amino acids. Germline V CDR1 and CDR2: MGHRA, YSYEKL. V was shortened by 4 bases and J by 1 base, with 10 bases between the two germline ends. The CDR3 spells CASSRGDGNTEAFF. The CDR3 nucleotides are TGCGCCAGCAGCCGTGGGGACGGGAACACTGAAGCTTTCTTT.

The chain couples TRBV15 to TRBJ2-5; TRBD2 might be the D (6 bases). The CDR3 is made up of 12 amino acids. In germline, CDR1 is LNHNV, CDR2 YYDKDF (reference sequence). V dropped 5 bases and J dropped 10 bases, with 14 bases sitting between them. The DNA for the CDR3 is TGTGCCACCAGCGGAGGTTGGGGGGACCAGTACTTC. This translates into CATSGGWGDQYF.

A few counts support this clonotype. The rearrangement joins TRBV4-2 to TRBJ2-3, with TRBD2 matching over 11 bases. CDR1 and CDR2 (germline): LGHNA, YNFKEQ. V shed 3 bases, J shed 2 bases, and the junction held 4 bases outside the gene matches. CDR3 size: 16 residues. In DNA, the CDR3 is TGTGCCAGCAGCCACCTTAGCGGGGGGGCCACAGATACGCAGTATTTT. Its translation: CASSHLSGGATDTQYF.

This clonotype appeared a few times. This chain uses TRBV4-3 with TRBJ2-3; 7 nucleotides align to TRBD2. V lost 1 base and J lost 6; bases outside the gene matches: 4. CDR1 is LGHNA and CDR2 is YSLEER in the germline V gene. This CDR3 is 14 amino acids long. The CDR3 loop is CASSQGLAGDTQYF. The DNA for the CDR3 is TGCGCCAGCAGCCAAGGACTAGCAGGTGATACGCAGTATTTT.

CDR3 nucleotides: TGCAGCGTTGTACAGGGGGGGAACACTGAAGCTTTCTTT. Encoded protein: CSVVQGGNTEAFF. This chain links TRBV29-1 with TRBJ1-1, with TRBD1 identical over 8 bases. CDR1 is SQVTM and CDR2 is ANQGSEA in the germline V gene. CDR3 size: 13 residues. The V gene end was trimmed by 4 bases and the J gene end by 1 base; junction bases not matched to a gene: 2.